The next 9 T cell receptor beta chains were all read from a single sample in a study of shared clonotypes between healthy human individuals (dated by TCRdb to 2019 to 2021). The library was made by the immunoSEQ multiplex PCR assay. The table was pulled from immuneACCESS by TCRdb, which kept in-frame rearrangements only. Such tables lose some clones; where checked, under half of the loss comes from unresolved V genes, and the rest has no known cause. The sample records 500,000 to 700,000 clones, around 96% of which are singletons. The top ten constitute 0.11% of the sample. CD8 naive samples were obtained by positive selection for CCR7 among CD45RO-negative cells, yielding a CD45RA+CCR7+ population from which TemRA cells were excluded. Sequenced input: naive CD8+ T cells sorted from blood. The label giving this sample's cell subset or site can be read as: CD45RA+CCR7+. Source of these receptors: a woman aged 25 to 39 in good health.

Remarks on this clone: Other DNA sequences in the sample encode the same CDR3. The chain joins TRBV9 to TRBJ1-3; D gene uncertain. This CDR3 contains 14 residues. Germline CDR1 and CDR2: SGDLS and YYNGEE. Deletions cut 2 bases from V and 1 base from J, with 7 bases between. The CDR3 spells CASSVDLSGNTIYF. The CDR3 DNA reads TGTGCCAGCAGCGTCGACTTATCTGGAAACACCATATATTTT.

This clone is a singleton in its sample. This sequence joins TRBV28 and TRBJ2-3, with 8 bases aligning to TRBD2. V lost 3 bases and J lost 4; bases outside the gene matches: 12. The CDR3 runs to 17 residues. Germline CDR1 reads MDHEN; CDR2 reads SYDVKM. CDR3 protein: CASSFPLREEESDTQYF. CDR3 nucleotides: TGTGCCAGCAGTTTCCCCTTGCGGGAGGAGGAGTCAGATACGCAGTATTTT.

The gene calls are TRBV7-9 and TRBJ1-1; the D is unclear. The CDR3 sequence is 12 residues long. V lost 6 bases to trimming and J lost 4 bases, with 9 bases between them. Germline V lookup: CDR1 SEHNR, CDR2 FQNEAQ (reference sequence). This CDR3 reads CASRQRVTEAFF. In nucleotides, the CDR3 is TGTGCCAGCAGACAGAGGGTCACTGAAGCTTTCTTT. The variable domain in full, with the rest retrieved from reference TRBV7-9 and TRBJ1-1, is DTGVSQNPRHKITKRGQNVTFRCDPISEHNRLYWYRQTLGQGPEFLTYFQNEAQLEKSRLLSDRFSAERPKGSFSTLEIQRTEQGDSAMYLCASRQRVTEAFFGQGTRLTVV.

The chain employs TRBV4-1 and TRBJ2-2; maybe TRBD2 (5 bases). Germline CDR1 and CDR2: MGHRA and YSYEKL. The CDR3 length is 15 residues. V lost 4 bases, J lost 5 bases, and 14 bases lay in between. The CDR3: CASSPFDYGTGELFF. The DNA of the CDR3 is TGCGCCAGCAGCCCGTTCGACTATGGGACCGGGGAGCTGTTTTTT.

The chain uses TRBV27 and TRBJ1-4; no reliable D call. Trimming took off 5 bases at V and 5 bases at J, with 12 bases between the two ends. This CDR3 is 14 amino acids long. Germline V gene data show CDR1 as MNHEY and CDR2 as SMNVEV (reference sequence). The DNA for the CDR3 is TGTGCCAGCAGTGCATTTGCCTCAAATGAAAAACTGTTTTTT. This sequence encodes CASSAFASNEKLFF. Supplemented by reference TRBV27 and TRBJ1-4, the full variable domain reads EAQVTQNPRYLITVTGKKLTVTCSQNMNHEYMSWYRQDPGLGLRQIYYSMNVEVTDKGDVPEGYKVSRKEKRNFPLILESPSPNQTSLYFCASSAFASNEKLFFGSGTQLSVL.

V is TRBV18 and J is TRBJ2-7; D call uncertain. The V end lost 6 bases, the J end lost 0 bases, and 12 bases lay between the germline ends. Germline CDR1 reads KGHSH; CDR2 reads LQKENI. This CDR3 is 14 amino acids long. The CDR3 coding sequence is TGTGCCAGCTCCCGAACTCCCCGCTCCTACGAGCAGTACTTC. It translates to CASSRTPRSYEQYF.

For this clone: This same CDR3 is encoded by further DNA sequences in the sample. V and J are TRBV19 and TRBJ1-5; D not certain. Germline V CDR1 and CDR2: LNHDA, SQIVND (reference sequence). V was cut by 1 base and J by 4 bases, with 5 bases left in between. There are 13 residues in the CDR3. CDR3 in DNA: TGTGCCAGTAGTATAGGTGGGAATCAGCCCCAGCATTTT. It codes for CASSIGGNQPQHF.

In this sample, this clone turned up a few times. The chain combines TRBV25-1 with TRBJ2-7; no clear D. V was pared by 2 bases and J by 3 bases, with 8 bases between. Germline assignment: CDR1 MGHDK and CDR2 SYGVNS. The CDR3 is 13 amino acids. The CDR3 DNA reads TGTGCCAGCAGTGAACGCGGCCTCTACGAGCAGTACTTC. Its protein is CASSERGLYEQYF.

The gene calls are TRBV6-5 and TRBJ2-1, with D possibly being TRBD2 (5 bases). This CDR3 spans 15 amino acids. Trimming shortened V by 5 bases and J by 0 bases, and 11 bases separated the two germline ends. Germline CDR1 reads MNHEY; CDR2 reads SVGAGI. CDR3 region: CASSHGESSYNEQFF. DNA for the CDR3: TGTGCCAGCAGTCACGGGGAAAGCTCCTACAATGAGCAGTTCTTC.